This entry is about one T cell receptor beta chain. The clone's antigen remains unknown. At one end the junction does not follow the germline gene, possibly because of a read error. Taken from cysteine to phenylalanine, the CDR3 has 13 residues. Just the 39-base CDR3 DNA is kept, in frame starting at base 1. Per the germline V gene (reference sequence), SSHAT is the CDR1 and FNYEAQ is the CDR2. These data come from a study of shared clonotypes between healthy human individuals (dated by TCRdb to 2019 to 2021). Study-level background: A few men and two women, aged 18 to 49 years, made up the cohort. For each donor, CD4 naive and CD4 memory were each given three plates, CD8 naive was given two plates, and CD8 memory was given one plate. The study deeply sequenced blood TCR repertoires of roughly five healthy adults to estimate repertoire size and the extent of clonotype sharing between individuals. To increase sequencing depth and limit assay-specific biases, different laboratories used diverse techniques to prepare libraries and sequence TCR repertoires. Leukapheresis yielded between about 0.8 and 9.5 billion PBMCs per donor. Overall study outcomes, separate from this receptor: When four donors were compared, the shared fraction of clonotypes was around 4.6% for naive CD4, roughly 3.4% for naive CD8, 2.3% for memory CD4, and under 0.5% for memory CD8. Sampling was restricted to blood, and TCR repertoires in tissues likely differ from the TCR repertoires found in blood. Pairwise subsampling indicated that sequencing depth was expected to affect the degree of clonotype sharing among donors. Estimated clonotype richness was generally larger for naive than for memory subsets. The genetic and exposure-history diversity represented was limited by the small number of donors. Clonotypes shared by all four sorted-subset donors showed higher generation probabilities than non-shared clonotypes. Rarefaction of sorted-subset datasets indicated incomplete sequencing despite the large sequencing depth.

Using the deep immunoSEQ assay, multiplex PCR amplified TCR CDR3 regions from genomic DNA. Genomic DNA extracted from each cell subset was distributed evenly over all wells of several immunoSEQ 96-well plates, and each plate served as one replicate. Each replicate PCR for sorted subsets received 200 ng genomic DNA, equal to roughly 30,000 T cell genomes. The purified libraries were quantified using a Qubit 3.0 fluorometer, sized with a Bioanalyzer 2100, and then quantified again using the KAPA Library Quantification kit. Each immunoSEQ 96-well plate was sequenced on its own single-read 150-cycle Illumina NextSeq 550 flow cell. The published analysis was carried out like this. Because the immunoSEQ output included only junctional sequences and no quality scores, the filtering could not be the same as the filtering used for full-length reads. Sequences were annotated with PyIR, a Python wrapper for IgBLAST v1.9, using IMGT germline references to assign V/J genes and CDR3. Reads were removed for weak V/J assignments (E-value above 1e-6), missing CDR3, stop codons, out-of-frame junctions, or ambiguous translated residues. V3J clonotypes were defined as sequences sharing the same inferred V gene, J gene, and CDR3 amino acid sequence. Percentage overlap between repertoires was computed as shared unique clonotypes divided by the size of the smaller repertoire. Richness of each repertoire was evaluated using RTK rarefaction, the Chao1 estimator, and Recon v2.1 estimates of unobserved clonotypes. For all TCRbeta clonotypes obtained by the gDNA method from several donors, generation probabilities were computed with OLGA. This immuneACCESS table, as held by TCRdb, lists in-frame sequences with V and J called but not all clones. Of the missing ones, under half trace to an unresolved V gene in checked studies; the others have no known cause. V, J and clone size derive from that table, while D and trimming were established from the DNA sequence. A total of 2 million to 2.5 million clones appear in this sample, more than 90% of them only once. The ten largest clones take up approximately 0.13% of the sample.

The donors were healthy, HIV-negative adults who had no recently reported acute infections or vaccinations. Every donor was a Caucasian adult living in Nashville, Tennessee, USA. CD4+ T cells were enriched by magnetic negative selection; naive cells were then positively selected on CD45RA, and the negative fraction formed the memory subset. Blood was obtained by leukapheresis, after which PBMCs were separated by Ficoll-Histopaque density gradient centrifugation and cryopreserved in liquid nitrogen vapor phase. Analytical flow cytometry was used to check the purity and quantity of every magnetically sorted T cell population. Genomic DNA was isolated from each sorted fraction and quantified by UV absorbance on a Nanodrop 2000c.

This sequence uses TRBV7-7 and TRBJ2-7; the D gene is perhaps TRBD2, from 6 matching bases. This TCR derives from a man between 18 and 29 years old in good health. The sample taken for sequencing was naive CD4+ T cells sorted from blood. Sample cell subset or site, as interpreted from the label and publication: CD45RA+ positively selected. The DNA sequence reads TGTGCTAGCAGCTCCGGCGGGGAGTACGAGCAGTACTTC. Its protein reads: CASSSGGEYEQYF.